The clone carrying this T cell receptor beta chain was seen a handful of times. Its cognate antigen is unknown. The data derive from a study of cytomegalovirus exposure and HLA in healthy donors. V was trimmed by 5 bases and J by 1 base, leaving 11 bases between them. CDR1 LGHNA and CDR2 YNFKEQ come from the germline V gene. The CDR3 sequence is 14 residues long. Findings of the study overall: An Asian-associated ancestry cluster reportedly showed fewer N-insertions than the roughly 670-donor mean in a later analysis. Later analysis associated a missense DCLRE1C variant with TCR beta V- and J-gene trimming.

PCR involved 60 Vbeta and 13 Jbeta primers. Data came from immunoSEQ multiplex PCR; TCRdb stores just in-frame clones and leaves some out. This table holds some 150,000 clones, approximately 79% found once. The sample comprised PBMCs. The TCR was taken from a woman aged 25 to 39 in good health and CMV-seronegative. This sequence joins TRBV4-2 and TRBJ1-2; D not resolved. In DNA, the CDR3 is TGTGCCAGCAGCAGTACCGGGGATAACTATGGCTACACCTTC. The encoded protein is CASSSTGDNYGYTF.